This T cell receptor beta chain was recovered during a study of T cells after yellow fever vaccination. In the study overall: Those fractions that held only low numbers of cells were prepared using the SMART-Seq v4 Ultra Low Input RNA kit. The study's findings and limits: Booster samples showed a return of most primary-vaccination clones (around 96% CD4, around 88% CD8). Some clonotypes, a small share, were shared between CD4 and CD8 compartments.

The table lists this clonotype with many counts. Antigen: not known. CDR3 size: 15 residues. Germline V gene lookup returns CDR1 SGHDT and CDR2 YYEEEE. Trimming at V came to 1 base and at J to 5 bases, leaving 8 bases not matched to a gene. Template switching by 5'RACE produced TCR cDNA, adding a universal primer site and UMIs. MiXCR, applied by TCRdb to the 5' RACE reads, yields one record per CDR3 protein. The sample includes some 100,000 distinct CDR3 sequences, more than 5.5% of them seen just once. The receptor's source is a man between 18 and 35 years old who received the YFV17D yellow fever vaccine. The sample consisted of CD4+ T cells sorted from PBMCs, taken about 41 days after the first yellow fever vaccination. The chain carries TRBV5-6 and TRBJ1-1, with 7 bases lining up with TRBD1. CDR3 DNA: TGTGCCAGCAGCTTGCAGGGCAGGGGGGGGACTGAAGCTTTCTTT. Translated, it gives CASSLQGRGGTEAFF.